The 21 T cell receptor beta chains reported below all come from one sample, sequenced in a study of shared clonotypes between healthy human individuals (dated by TCRdb to the early 2020s). Receptor libraries were prepared by the immunoSEQ multiplex PCR assay. TCRdb re-hosts the immuneACCESS table, in-frame sequences only. Its copies lack some clones; in the studies checked, an unresolved V gene accounts for under half of them, and the cause for the rest is not known. The sample table holds about 2.4 million clones, of which more than 85% were seen once. The top ten constitute approximately 0.37% of the sample. The sequencing input was naive CD4+ T cells from PBMCs. The cell subset or site label corresponds to: CD45RA+ positively selected. Receptors originate from a man younger than 30 in good health. Some clones in this sample may be carry-over from other donors' samples.

Of note for this clone: This sample includes further DNA sequences coding for the same CDR3. This rearrangement joins TRBV2 to TRBJ1-1, with a weak D call TRBD1 (6 bases). This CDR3 is built from 13 residues. V was trimmed by 4 bases and J by 1 base, leaving 7 bases between them. Germline V gene sequence: CDR1 SNHLY, CDR2 FYNNEI. CDR3 protein: CASSADRNTEAFF. The CDR3 DNA reads TGTGCCAGCAGTGCGGACAGGAACACTGAAGCTTTCTTT. Full variable domain (rest looked up from reference TRBV2 and TRBJ1-1): EPEVTQTPSHQVTQMGQEVILRCVPISNHLYFYWYRQILGQKVEFLVSFYNNEISEKSEIFDDQFSVERPDGSNFTLKIRSTKLEDSAMYFCASSADRNTEAFFGQGTRLTVV.

The J gene is TRBJ2-4, the V gene TRBV9; D ambiguous. Per the germline V gene, CDR1 is SGDLS and CDR2 is YYNGEE. Deletions cut 5 bases from V and 2 bases from J, with 14 bases between. The CDR3 contains 15 residues. The CDR3 region has the DNA TGTGCCAGCAGTCCTATCATTGGCACCAAAAACATTCAGTACTTC. Translation gives CASSPIIGTKNIQYF.

The J gene is TRBJ2-2, the V gene TRBV5-4; the D is unclear. Germline V CDR1 and CDR2: SGHNT, YYREEE (reference sequence). This CDR3 comprises 15 residues. V dropped 6 bases and J dropped 0 bases, with 12 bases sitting between them. CDR3 amino acids: CASNVGLTNTGELFF. Written as DNA, the CDR3 is TGTGCCAGCAACGTGGGCTTAACGAACACCGGGGAGCTGTTTTTT.

The CDR3 spells CASRNYFLNTEAFF. The CDR3 DNA reads as TGTGCCAGCAGAAACTATTTTTTGAACACTGAAGCTTTCTTT. The rearrangement uses TRBV6-1 and TRBJ1-1; D uncertain. Trimming shortened V by 6 bases and J by 0 bases, and 11 bases separated the two germline ends. Per germline, CDR1 MNHNS and CDR2 SASEGT. The CDR3 is 14 residues long.

The chain uses TRBV5-1 and TRBJ2-1, with TRBD2 matching 11 bases. Trimming cost V 0 bases and J 5 bases; bases outside gene matches: 4. From germline, CDR1 is SGHRS and CDR2 YFSETQ. The CDR3 length is 16 residues. The CDR3 nucleotides read TGCGCCAGCAGCTTGGAGATAGCGGGGGGGAACAATGAGCAGTTCTTC. Protein: CASSLEIAGGNNEQFF.

This sequence joins TRBV28 and TRBJ1-2; D gene ambiguous. Trimming took off 2 bases at V and 3 bases at J, with 7 bases between the two ends. CDR1 is MDHEN and CDR2 is SYDVKM in the germline V gene. This CDR3 spans 13 amino acids. The CDR3 region is CASSLQTYYGYTF. The DNA of the CDR3 is TGTGCCAGCAGTTTACAAACATACTATGGCTACACCTTC.

The J gene is TRBJ1-1, the V gene TRBV30; D uncertain. With 2 bases removed from V and 1 base from J, the gap between germline ends came to 8 bases. The CDR3 is made up of 13 amino acids. Germline lookup yields CDR1 GTSNPN and CDR2 SVGIG (reference sequence). The CDR3 bases are TGTGCCTGGAGTTCAGGAAGGAACACTGAAGCTTTCTTT. This gives the protein CAWSSGRNTEAFF.

The chain carries TRBV10-3 and TRBJ2-5, with D unresolved. Trimming shortened V by 2 bases and J by 5 bases, and 9 bases separated the two germline ends. CDR3 size: 13 residues. Germline CDR1 ENHRY, CDR2 SYGVKD. The CDR3 spells CAISERRSETQYF. CDR3 coding DNA: TGTGCCATCAGTGAGAGGCGATCGGAGACCCAGTACTTC.

V and J are TRBV5-1 and TRBJ2-3, with D perhaps being TRBD1 or TRBD2 (5 bases each). This CDR3 spans 15 amino acids. Trimming stripped 0 bases from V and 3 bases from J, with 11 bases between. CDR1 is SGHRS and CDR2 is YFSETQ in the germline V gene. This CDR3 is CASSLVGEWTDTQYF. In DNA, the CDR3 is TGCGCCAGCAGCTTGGTGGGGGAGTGGACAGATACGCAGTATTTT.

This clone was counted a single time. The chain joins TRBV7-2 to TRBJ2-3; D not resolved. The CDR3 is 13 residues long. With 3 bases removed from V and 10 bases from J, the gap between germline ends came to 14 bases. Per the germline V gene, CDR1 is SGHTA and CDR2 is FQGNSA. The CDR3 bases are TGTGCCAGCAGCTTCCCTACTGGCAGCCCGCAGTATTTT. It specifies CASSFPTGSPQYF. The full variable domain, its missing parts supplied by reference TRBV7-2 and TRBJ2-3, is GAGVSQSPSNKVTEKGKDVELRCDPISGHTALYWYRQSLGQGLEFLIYFQGNSAPDKSGLPSDRFSAERTGGSVSTLTIQRTQQEDSAVYLCASSFPTGSPQYFGPGTRLTVL.

The rearrangement links TRBV11-3 to TRBJ1-1; 8 bases agree with TRBD1. The CDR3 loop spans 13 amino acids. Unmatched junction bases numbered 9, after V lost 5 bases and J lost 10 bases. The germline V gene encodes CDR1 SGHNT and CDR2 YENEEA. The DNA for the CDR3 is TGTGCCAGCAGCCCTGGACAGGGAGGGGTAGCTTTCTTT. Residues: CASSPGQGGVAFF.

This clone was seen a single time. The CDR3 spells CASSRGSTNEKLFF. CDR3 in DNA: TGCGCCAGCAGCAGGGGGTCCACTAATGAAAAACTGTTTTTT. The J gene is TRBJ1-4, the V gene TRBV5-1; D is possibly TRBD1 (6 bases). CDR3 length: 14 residues. Trimming shortened V by 4 bases and J by 2 bases, and 9 bases separated the two germline ends. CDR1 and CDR2 from the germline V gene are SGHRS and YFSETQ.

The chain is built from TRBV11-2 and TRBJ2-1; D is possibly TRBD2 (6 bases). The CDR3 has 14 amino acids. Germline-derived CDR1 and CDR2 are SGHAT and FQNNGV. V shed 10 bases and J shed 4 bases, with 17 bases lying between them. Here the CDR3 DNA reads TGTGCCACCACGAGAAGCGGGTATTACAATGAGCAGTTCTTC. Encoded protein: CATTRSGYYNEQFF.

This chain joins TRBV10-2 and TRBJ1-2; no clear D gene. Trimming stripped 6 bases from V and 6 bases from J, with 8 bases between. The CDR3 has 11 residues. Germline V lookup: CDR1 WSHSY, CDR2 SAAADI. The CDR3 DNA reads TGCGCCAGCAGCCCCGGACATGGCTACACCTTC. Its protein is CASSPGHGYTF.

This chain connects TRBV5-1 to TRBJ2-5; D unresolved. Germline V gene data show CDR1 as SGHRS and CDR2 as YFSETQ. The V and J ends lost 3 bases and 5 bases respectively, with 11 bases between them. The CDR3 extends over 13 amino acids. The chain's CDR3 is CASSSSVLETQYF. CDR3 sequence (DNA): TGCGCCAGCAGCTCGTCGGTATTGGAGACCCAGTACTTC.

V usage is TRBV18 and J usage is TRBJ1-5; D is undetermined. There are 13 residues in the CDR3. Germline values: CDR1 KGHSH, CDR2 LQKENI. V lost 3 bases to trimming and J lost 4 bases, with 7 bases between them. CDR3: CASSPDANQPQHF. The CDR3 DNA reads TGTGCCAGCTCACCGGACGCGAATCAGCCCCAGCATTTT.

The rearrangement joins TRBV7-3 to TRBJ2-7, with 7 bases that match TRBD1. Germline CDR1 and CDR2: SGHTA and FQGTGA. Unmatched junction bases numbered 6, after V lost 2 bases and J lost 2 bases. This CDR3 is 15 amino acids long. In nucleotides, the CDR3 is TGTGCCAGCAGCTTAGGACAGGTTGGCACCTACGAGCAGTACTTC. Encoded protein: CASSLGQVGTYEQYF. Full variable domain (remainder filled in from reference TRBV7-3 and TRBJ2-7): GAGVSQTPSNKVTEKGKYVELRCDPISGHTALYWYRQSLGQGPEFLIYFQGTGAADDSGLPNDRFFAVRPEGSVSTLKIQRTERGDSAVYLCASSLGQVGTYEQYFGPGTRLTVT.

The chain employs TRBV2 and TRBJ2-1; D remains ambiguous. V shed 6 bases and J shed 5 bases, with 11 bases lying between them. CDR1 and CDR2 (germline): SNHLY, FYNNEI. The CDR3 has 13 residues. CDR3 protein: CASSKEAHNEQFF. The DNA for the CDR3 is TGTGCCAGCAGCAAAGAGGCCCACAATGAGCAGTTCTTC.

This chain's CDR3 is CASSLAIVGDTQYF. The CDR3 region has the DNA TGTGCCAGCAGCTTAGCTATTGTCGGGGATACGCAGTATTTT. V is TRBV11-2 and J is TRBJ2-3, with no clear D. CDR1 SGHAT and CDR2 FQNNGV come from the germline V gene. Deletions cut 1 base from V and 6 bases from J, with 11 bases between. This CDR3 is 14 amino acids long.

This clone was recorded only once. The V and J genes are TRBV5-1 and TRBJ1-4; D not resolved. The CDR3 runs 12 residues. Germline loops: CDR1 SGHRS, CDR2 YFSETQ. V shed 0 bases and J shed 17 bases, with 14 bases lying between them. Here the CDR3 reads CASSLEGPERFF. The DNA for the CDR3 is TGCGCCAGCAGCTTGGAAGGACCCGAGCGCTTTTTT.

This sequence joins TRBV6-1 and TRBJ1-2, with 7 bases lining up with TRBD1. V dropped 5 bases and J dropped 2; count of bases not matched to a gene: 2. Germline CDR1 is MNHNS and CDR2 is SASEGT. This CDR3 region has 13 residues. The CDR3 spells CASSTGQNYGYTF. The CDR3 DNA reads TGTGCCAGCAGTACGGGACAGAACTATGGCTACACCTTC.